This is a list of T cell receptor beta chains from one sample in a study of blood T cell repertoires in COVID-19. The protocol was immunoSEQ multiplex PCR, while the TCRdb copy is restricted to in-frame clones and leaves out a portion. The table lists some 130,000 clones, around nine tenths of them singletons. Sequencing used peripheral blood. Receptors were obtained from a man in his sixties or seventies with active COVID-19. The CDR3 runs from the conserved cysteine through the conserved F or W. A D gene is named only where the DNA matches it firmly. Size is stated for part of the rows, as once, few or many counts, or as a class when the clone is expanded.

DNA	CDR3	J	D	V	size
TGTGCCAGCAGCTCGGACTGGTCCTACGAGCAGTACTTC	CASSSDWSYEQYF	TRBJ2-7	.	TRBV7-9	.
TGTGCCAGCAGTCCTATGGGACAGACGAATTCACCCCTCCACTTT	CASSPMGQTNSPLHF	TRBJ1-6	TRBD1	TRBV6-6	few
TGTGCCACCGGTCGGGGGGGGGCCGGGGAGCTGTTTTTT	CATGRGGAGELFF	TRBJ2-2	TRBD2	TRBV24-1	.
TGTGCCAGTAGTATCGACAGGCCCCCCTACGAGCAGTACTTC	CASSIDRPPYEQYF	TRBJ2-7	.	TRBV19	.
TGTGCCAGCAGCTCGGAGGCCCAGGGGGAGCAGTACTTC	CASSSEAQGEQYF	TRBJ2-7	.	TRBV11-3	.
TGTGCCACCAGCAGAGGGGGGGATTCCTACGAGCAGTACTTC	CATSRGGDSYEQYF	TRBJ2-7	.	TRBV15	.
TGTGCCAGCAGCTTAGCGGTGGCCACCTACGAGCAGTACTTC	CASSLAVATYEQYF	TRBJ2-7	.	TRBV7-9	few
TGTGCCAGCAGTCCGGGACTAGTACCCTACGAGCAGTACTTC	CASSPGLVPYEQYF	TRBJ2-7	TRBD2	TRBV28	few
TGTGCCTGGAGTGTACGGACAGCCAGAGACACCATATATTTT	CAWSVRTARDTIYF	TRBJ1-3	.	TRBV30	once
TGCAGCGTCCGCCGAACAGGGGTGCAGGGCTACACCTTC	CSVRRTGVQGYTF	TRBJ1-2	TRBD1	TRBV29-1	.
TGTGCCAGCAGCCTAGGAGCGGAAAGTCAGCCCCAGCATTTT	CASSLGAESQPQHF	TRBJ1-5	.	TRBV9	.
TGCGCCAGCAGCTCGGTAGCGGGGGGCCAAGAGACCCAGTACTTC	CASSSVAGGQETQYF	TRBJ2-5	TRBD2	TRBV5-1	.
TGTGCCAGCTCACCAGCGGGATTCTCCTACAATGAGCAGTTCTTC	CASSPAGFSYNEQFF	TRBJ2-1	.	TRBV18	.
TGTGCCAGCAGCCGGACAGGGGGCACAGATACGCAGTATTTT	CASSRTGGTDTQYF	TRBJ2-3	TRBD1	TRBV7-3	.
TGTGCCAGCAGCTTACAGGGGAGCAATCAGCCCCAGCATTTT	CASSLQGSNQPQHF	TRBJ1-5	.	TRBV11-2	.
TGTGCCAGCAGTTCACCTCAAGCGGGAACACGAGATACGCAGTATTTT	CASSSPQAGTRDTQYF	TRBJ2-3	TRBD2	TRBV28	.
TGTGCCAGCAGCTCCTACACAGATACGCAGTATTTT	CASSSYTDTQYF	TRBJ2-3	.	TRBV11-2	.
TGTGCCAGCTCTGGGGGGAGGGGTAGCAATCAGCCCCAGCATTTT	CASSGGRGSNQPQHF	TRBJ1-5	.	TRBV2	.
TGTGCCAGCAGCCGTGGACAGGGTTCCTACGAGCAGTACTTC	CASSRGQGSYEQYF	TRBJ2-7	TRBD1	TRBV11-1	.
TGTGCCAGCAGGGTGGGACTAGCCTCCAATGAGCAGTTCTTC	CASRVGLASNEQFF	TRBJ2-1	TRBD2	TRBV28	.
TGCGCCAGCAGCTATGGCCGCGAGCAGTTCTTC	CASSYGREQFF	TRBJ2-1	.	TRBV5-1	.
TGTGCCAGCAGAGGAGGGGGCGCGAAAGAGACCCAGTACTTC	CASRGGGAKETQYF	TRBJ2-5	.	TRBV6-5	.
TGTGCCATCAGTGGGACCGGGACAAGGACTGGAAACACCATATATTTT	CAISGTGTRTGNTIYF	TRBJ1-3	.	TRBV10-3	.
TGTGCCAGCAGCTTAGACATTGAGCAGTTCTTC	CASSLDIEQFF	TRBJ2-1	.	TRBV11-2	.
TGTGCCAGTAGTATAGGGGCCAGAACGTACGGCTACACCTTC	CASSIGARTYGYTF	TRBJ1-2	.	TRBV19	.
TGTGCCAGCAGCCCGGGTCTAATCTTCACCGGGGAGCTGTTTTTT	CASSPGLIFTGELFF	TRBJ2-2	.	TRBV3-1/TRBV3-2	.
TGTGCCAGCAGCTTGGAGCAGAACACTGAAGCTTTCTTT	CASSLEQNTEAFF	TRBJ1-1	.	TRBV7-3	.
TGTGCCAGCAGTCTTACGATAAACAACAGGGTTTTCGGATACGAGCAGTACTTC	CASSLTINNRVFGYEQYF	TRBJ2-7	.	TRBV6-6	.
TGTGCCAGCAGCCTACGGACTAGCGGGAGCGGCGAGCAGTACTTC	CASSLRTSGSGEQYF	TRBJ2-7	TRBD2	TRBV5-6	few
TGTGCCAGCAGCGTAGTTCCTCAGGGTCCCTATGGCTACACCTTC	CASSVVPQGPYGYTF	TRBJ1-2	.	TRBV9	once
TGTGCCAGCAGCTCCCGGGGGGGCAGGGGCTATAGTAGCTCCTACGAGCAGTACTTC	CASSSRGGRGYSSSYEQYF	TRBJ2-7	TRBD2	TRBV7-2	once
TGCAGTGCTAGTTCTATCCGGACAGGTTCCTCCTACGAGCAGTACTTC	CSASSIRTGSSYEQYF	TRBJ2-7	TRBD1	TRBV20-1	.
TGTGCCACCAGCCAATCACTCGGTTACAATGAGCAGTTCTTC	CATSQSLGYNEQFF	TRBJ2-1	.	TRBV24-1	.
TGTGCCAGTAGTAAGGGGACAATTAATCAGCCCCAGCATTTT	CASSKGTINQPQHF	TRBJ1-5	.	TRBV19	few
TGTGCCAGTAGTCCTTCGGGACTAACCTACAATGAGCAGTTCTTC	CASSPSGLTYNEQFF	TRBJ2-1	TRBD2	TRBV19	once
TGTGCCAGCAGTTACGGTGGACTTATCTCTGGAAACACCATATATTTT	CASSYGGLISGNTIYF	TRBJ1-3	.	TRBV6-2/TRBV6-3	.
TGTGCCAGCAGTCCAAGGACAGGGTATGGGGGGACTGAAGCTTTCTTT	CASSPRTGYGGTEAFF	TRBJ1-1	TRBD1	TRBV28	once
TGTGCCACCAGTGATTCAGGACATAACACTGAAGCTTTCTTT	CATSDSGHNTEAFF	TRBJ1-1	.	TRBV24-1	.
TGTGCCAGCAGTTTCCTGACAGGCGAGCAGTACTTC	CASSFLTGEQYF	TRBJ2-7	.	TRBV6-5	.
TGCGCCAGCGGGAGTACAGGGTCGAACACTGAAGCTTTCTTT	CASGSTGSNTEAFF	TRBJ1-1	.	TRBV4-1	.
TGTGCCAGCAGCGCCCACACGGGAGGCTACACCTTC	CASSAHTGGYTF	TRBJ1-2	.	TRBV9	.
TGTGCCAGCAGCTTAAAGACTAGCGGGAGCAATGAGCAGTTCTTC	CASSLKTSGSNEQFF	TRBJ2-1	TRBD2	TRBV7-3	few
TGCGCCAGCAGTGAGTCCAGGGACAATGAGCAGTTCTTC	CASSESRDNEQFF	TRBJ2-1	.	TRBV10-1	.
TGTGCCAGCAGACCGGTCACTTACAATGAGCAGTTCTTC	CASRPVTYNEQFF	TRBJ2-1	.	TRBV6-5	once
TGCGCCAGCAGCCCCAAGACTAGCGGTGCCTACAATGAGCAGTTCTTC	CASSPKTSGAYNEQFF	TRBJ2-1	TRBD2	TRBV5-1	.
TGTGCCAGCAGTCGTACAGGGGGCGAGACCCAGTACTTC	CASSRTGGETQYF	TRBJ2-5	TRBD1	TRBV7-9	.
TGTGCCAGCTCACCATCTGCAGGGCGTGAAAAACTGTTTTTT	CASSPSAGREKLFF	TRBJ1-4	.	TRBV18	.
TGTGCCAGCAGCCTACCACCGGGACAGGGGACCTACGAGCAGTACTTC	CASSLPPGQGTYEQYF	TRBJ2-7	TRBD1	TRBV7-9	.
TGTGCCAGCAGTTCGGCTTCTAGCGGGGCGGGGAATGAGCAGTTCTTC	CASSSASSGAGNEQFF	TRBJ2-1	TRBD2	TRBV27	.
TGTGCCTGGAGAAGCACAGGGCAGAGAGGCTACACCTTC	CAWRSTGQRGYTF	TRBJ1-2	.	TRBV30	few
TGTGCCAGCAGCTGGGAGAAAACCTACGAGCAGTACTTC	CASSWEKTYEQYF	TRBJ2-7	.	TRBV11-2	once
TGTGCCAGCAGCTTGGGGACAGGGGTTGAGAAGACCCAGTACTTC	CASSLGTGVEKTQYF	TRBJ2-5	TRBD1	TRBV7-2	.
TGTGCCAGCAGCCCCAGGGCGGGGACAGGGATAGACAATGAGCAGTTCTTC	CASSPRAGTGIDNEQFF	TRBJ2-1	TRBD1	TRBV7-2	.
TGTGCCAGCAGCCAAGATGGTGGCAGGTTCTTC	CASSQDGGRFF	TRBJ2-1	.	TRBV3-1/TRBV3-2	.
TGTGCCAGCAGTATACTAGCCGGGGAGCAGTTCTTC	CASSILAGEQFF	TRBJ2-1	.	TRBV28	.
TGTGCCAGTAGTTCACGGTGGAGTACAGGGATTAACACTGAAGCTTTCTTT	CASSSRWSTGINTEAFF	TRBJ1-1	.	TRBV19	.
TGTGCCAGCTCACCACCTTGGCCCACCGGGGAGCTGTTTTTT	CASSPPWPTGELFF	TRBJ2-2	.	TRBV18	once